This TCR beta chain appears in the sequencing data of a study of identical twins. With 4 bases removed from V and 6 bases from J, the gap between germline ends came to 11 bases. Germline V gene data show CDR1 as LGHDT and CDR2 as YNNKEL (reference sequence). CDR3 size: 13 residues. TCRdb itself ran the 5' RACE reads through MiXCR, one entry per CDR3 protein. The top ten hold 1.6% of the sample, which has fewer than 650,000 distinct CDR3 sequences, about 7% seen once. This clonotype has only a few counts. The data were also submitted as part of a second study, on yellow fever vaccine responses in identical twins.

Input material: PBMCs. The J gene is TRBJ2-3, the V gene TRBV3-1; no definite D call. The clonotype was recovered from a woman aged 18-29 years in good health. CDR3 protein: CASSPLPRDTQYF. The CDR3 nucleotides are TGTGCCAGCAGCCCCCTTCCCAGGGATACGCAGTATTTT.